Each of the 15 T cell receptor beta chains below was sequenced from the same sample in a study of control samples from healthy donors and cancer patients. This table comes from immunoSEQ multiplex PCR, and its TCRdb copy is limited to in-frame clones, with some not included. Here the sample table reports under 200,000 clones. Sequenced: blood. These receptors were collected from a woman between 25 and 40 years old in good health.

The gene calls are TRBV3-1 (or the pseudogene TRBV3-2) and TRBJ1-2; D gene ambiguous. Germline CDR1 LGHDT, CDR2 YNNKEL (reference sequence). The CDR3 contains 13 residues. V lost 4 bases and J 8 bases, leaving 14 bases between the germline ends. CDR3: CASSPGGVGGYTF. CDR3 coding DNA: TGTGCCAGCAGCCCGGGCGGCGTGGGAGGCTACACCTTC.

This rearrangement joins TRBV7-9 to TRBJ1-3; D is unresolved. The CDR3 is made up of 17 amino acids. Trimming removed 5 bases from V and 1 base from J, with 18 bases in between. Germline V lookup: CDR1 SEHNR, CDR2 FQNEAQ (reference sequence). CDR3 region: CASSEPGYPKSGNTIYF. The CDR3 coding sequence is TGTGCCAGCAGCGAACCGGGATACCCAAAGTCTGGAAACACCATATATTTT.

For the CDR3, the DNA is TGTGCCAGCAGTCCTTTTCCCTACGAGCAGTACTTC. This translates into CASSPFPYEQYF. V and J are TRBV28 and TRBJ2-7; no reliable D call. V lost 5 bases to trimming and J lost 2 bases, with 7 bases between them. CDR3 length equals 12 residues. Germline-derived CDR1 and CDR2 are MDHEN and SYDVKM. The whole variable domain, remainder taken from reference TRBV28 and TRBJ2-7, is DVKVTQSSRYLVKRTGEKVFLECVQDMDHENMFWYRQDPGLGLRLIYFSYDVKMKEKGDIPEGYSVSREKKERFSLILESASTNQTSMYLCASSPFPYEQYFGPGTRLTVT.

The chain couples TRBV27 to TRBJ1-6; D is ambiguous. Germline V gives CDR1 MNHEY, CDR2 SMNVEV (reference sequence). The V and J ends lost 5 bases and 0 bases respectively, with 14 bases between them. This CDR3 is built from 17 residues. This CDR3 is CASSPTAGSSYNSPLHF. The CDR3, as DNA: TGTGCCAGCAGTCCAACAGCGGGCAGCTCCTATAATTCACCCCTCCACTTT.

The rearrangement uses TRBV10-3 and TRBJ1-2, with TRBD1 matching over 9 bases. Germline V gene sequence: CDR1 ENHRY, CDR2 SYGVKD. The J segment lost 7 bases and the V segment lost 10 bases, leaving 13 bases of the junction unmatched. The CDR3 spans 14 residues. The CDR3 reads CATQGNRGLGGYTF. Written as DNA, the CDR3 is TGTGCCACGCAAGGCAACAGGGGGCTTGGTGGCTACACCTTC.

V and J are TRBV6-2 or TRBV6-3 and TRBJ2-2; D may be TRBD1 or TRBD2 (6 bases each). The germline CDR1 and CDR2 sequences are MNHEY and SVGEGT. The CDR3 consists of 18 residues. The germline V and J ends were trimmed by 0 bases and 0 bases, with 14 bases remaining between them. The CDR3 DNA sequence: TGTGCCAGCAGTTACTCACCCCGTCGGGGGCCGAACACCGGGGAGCTGTTTTTT. This sequence encodes CASSYSPRRGPNTGELFF.

The gene calls are TRBV7-2 and TRBJ1-1; weak D call: TRBD1 (6 bases). V dropped 4 bases and J dropped 6 bases, with 15 bases sitting between them. Germline V gene data show CDR1 as SGHTA and CDR2 as FQGNSA. The CDR3 is made up of 14 amino acids. The CDR3 sequence is CASSSSRGWAEAFF. CDR3 DNA sequence: TGTGCCAGCAGCTCTTCTAGGGGGTGGGCTGAAGCTTTCTTT.

The V and J genes are TRBV5-4 and TRBJ2-1, with D tentatively TRBD2 (6 bases). CDR1 SGHNT and CDR2 YYREEE come from the germline V gene (reference sequence). This CDR3 comprises 14 residues. The V end was cut by 0 bases, the J end by 7 bases, with 11 bases between. This chain's CDR3 is CASSLAGVVNEQFF. The CDR3 coding sequence is TGTGCCAGCAGCTTGGCGGGGGTAGTGAATGAGCAGTTCTTC.

In regard to this clone: The sample holds other DNA sequences that translate to the same CDR3. The J gene is TRBJ1-5, the V gene TRBV5-1; TRBD1 agrees at 7 bases. The CDR3 length is 14 residues. Per the germline V gene, CDR1 is SGHRS and CDR2 is YFSETQ. After removal of 2 bases from V and 6 bases from J, the junction contained 5 bases not matched to a gene. The CDR3 protein is CASSLRQGGQPQHF. CDR3 coding DNA: TGCGCCAGCAGCTTACGACAGGGCGGTCAGCCCCAGCATTTT.

The gene calls are TRBV29-1 and TRBJ1-2, with D perhaps matching TRBD1 (5 bases). The V gene's germline CDR1 is SQVTM and CDR2 ANQGSEA. The CDR3 has 12 amino acids. Trimming pared 7 bases from V and 2 bases from J, leaving 11 bases between. CDR3 in amino acids: CSASTDNYGYTF. The DNA of the CDR3 is TGCAGCGCATCGACAGACAACTATGGCTACACCTTC.

J is TRBJ2-3 and V is TRBV6-5; 9 bases are a match to TRBD1. The junction had 7 bases not matched to a gene; V was cut back by 6 bases and J by 3 bases. Germline CDR1 reads MNHEY; CDR2 reads SVGAGI. The CDR3 runs 15 residues. The DNA for the CDR3 is TGTGCCAGCAGCTGGACAGGGGTGACGACAGATACGCAGTATTTT. Its translation is CASSWTGVTTDTQYF.

The genes are TRBV28 and TRBJ2-3, with 9 bases identical to TRBD1. J was trimmed by 5 bases and V by 6 bases; bases with no gene match: 12. The CDR3 is 16 amino acids. The germline gives CDR1 MDHEN, CDR2 SYDVKM. CDR3: CASRDPGQGAGDTQYF. The CDR3 coding sequence is TGTGCCAGCAGAGATCCGGGACAGGGCGCGGGAGATACGCAGTATTTT.

The genes are TRBV19 and TRBJ1-5; D might be TRBD1 (6 bases). Germline CDR1 reads LNHDA; CDR2 reads SQIVND (reference sequence). The V and J ends lost 10 bases and 0 bases respectively, with 19 bases between them. CDR3 size: 16 residues. The CDR3 DNA is TGTGCCATAACAGGGTTCCCGATATATAGCAATCAGCCCCAGCATTTT. Translating it yields CAITGFPIYSNQPQHF.

This sequence joins TRBV30 and TRBJ1-5; D unresolved. Looked up from germline, CDR1 is GTSNPN and CDR2 is SVGIG (reference sequence). Between the trimmed V and J ends, which lost 2 bases and 6 bases, there was a span of 11 bases. The CDR3 runs to 13 residues. For the CDR3, the DNA is TGTGCCTGGAGTACCCAGGATGGTCAGCCCCAGCATTTT. It encodes CAWSTQDGQPQHF.

V is TRBV6-2 or TRBV6-3 and J is TRBJ1-5, with D possibly being TRBD1 (5 bases). The length of the CDR3 is 14 residues. V dropped 2 bases and J dropped 6 bases, with 11 bases sitting between them. Germline V CDR1 and CDR2: MNHEY, SVGEGT. In DNA form, the CDR3 reads TGTGCCAGCAGTTACGGATCAGGGCCTCAGCCCCAGCATTTT. As protein: CASSYGSGPQPQHF.